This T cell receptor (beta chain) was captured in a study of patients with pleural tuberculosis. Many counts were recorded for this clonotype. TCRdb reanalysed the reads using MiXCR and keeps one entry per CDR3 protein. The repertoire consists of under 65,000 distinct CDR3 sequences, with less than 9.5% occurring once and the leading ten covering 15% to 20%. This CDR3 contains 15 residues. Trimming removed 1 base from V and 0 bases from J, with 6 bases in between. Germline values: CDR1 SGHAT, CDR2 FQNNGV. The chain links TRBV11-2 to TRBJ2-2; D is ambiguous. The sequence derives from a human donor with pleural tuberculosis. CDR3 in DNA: TGTGCCAGCAGCTTAGTTTCGCCGAACACCGGGGAGCTGTTTTTT. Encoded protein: CASSLVSPNTGELFF.